This T cell receptor beta chain was identified during a study of blood T cell repertoires in COVID-19. The Seattle patients, enrolled during active infection, were followed longitudinally. Germline CDR1 reads MDHEN; CDR2 reads SYDVKM. This CDR3 is 17 amino acids long. Deletions cut 1 base from V and 4 bases from J, with 18 bases between. Assay used: immunoSEQ multiplex PCR; TCRdb lists only in-frame clones, some missing. The table records hundreds of thousands of clones, about 82% of them present only once. The chain uses TRBV28 and TRBJ2-3, with D perhaps matching TRBD2 (6 bases). The receptor was isolated from a woman aged 80 or older with COVID-19, enrolled during active disease. Sequenced: peripheral blood. In DNA form, the CDR3 reads TGTGCCAGCAGTTTATACCGATCGACTAGTAGGGCAGATACGCAGTATTTT. It codes for CASSLYRSTSRADTQYF.